This T cell receptor (beta chain) was retrieved from a study of blood T cell repertoires in COVID-19. On the study more broadly: Sample material is recorded as cDNA or gDNA derived from T cells, B-cell-depleted T cells, or PBMCs.

Original data processing: Reference gene primer amplification gave estimated nucleated cell counts. Method: immunoSEQ multiplex PCR; TCRdb's copy keeps in-frame clones and lacks some. That table gives V, J and clone size, and the DNA gave D and trimming. Seen here are more than 85,000 clones, roughly 80% observed once, and the top ten hold 24%. This receptor was identified in a human donor in a cohort sampled during active COVID-19. Sequencing was performed on peripheral blood.

CDR3 nucleotides: TGTGCCAGCATGGGACAAGGGAACACTGAAGCTTTCTTT. Protein product: CASMGQGNTEAFF. The genes are TRBV6-6 and TRBJ1-1, with D tentatively TRBD1 (6 bases). The V end lost 7 bases, the J end lost 1 base, and 10 bases lay between the germline ends. Germline CDR1 MNHNY, CDR2 SVGAGI (reference sequence). The CDR3 is 13 residues long.